This T cell receptor (beta chain) was found in a study of T-cell reconstitution after alpha-beta-depleted transplantation in children. Many counts were recorded for this clonotype. This sample's TCRbeta library carried unique molecular identifier barcodes. One entry per CDR3 protein, called by TCRdb with MiXCR from the PCR reads. The sample lists fewer than 120,000 distinct CDR3 sequences, around a tenth seen once, with approximately 7.9% in the top ten. V trimming: 1 base; J trimming: 6 bases; junction bases outside the gene matches: 10. CDR3 length: 16 residues. Germline V gives CDR1 SGHTA, CDR2 FQGNSA.

This TCR derives from a human donor who donated a stem cell graft to a child with acute lymphoblastic leukemia. The chain employs TRBV7-2 and TRBJ1-1, with 8 bases aligning to TRBD1. The sequencing here drew on PBMCs from the stem cell graft donor, taken from the stem cell graft. The DNA for the CDR3 is TGTGCCAGCAGCTTAGGACCGGGACAGGTGGCAGCTGAAGCTTTCTTT. Translation gives CASSLGPGQVAAEAFF.